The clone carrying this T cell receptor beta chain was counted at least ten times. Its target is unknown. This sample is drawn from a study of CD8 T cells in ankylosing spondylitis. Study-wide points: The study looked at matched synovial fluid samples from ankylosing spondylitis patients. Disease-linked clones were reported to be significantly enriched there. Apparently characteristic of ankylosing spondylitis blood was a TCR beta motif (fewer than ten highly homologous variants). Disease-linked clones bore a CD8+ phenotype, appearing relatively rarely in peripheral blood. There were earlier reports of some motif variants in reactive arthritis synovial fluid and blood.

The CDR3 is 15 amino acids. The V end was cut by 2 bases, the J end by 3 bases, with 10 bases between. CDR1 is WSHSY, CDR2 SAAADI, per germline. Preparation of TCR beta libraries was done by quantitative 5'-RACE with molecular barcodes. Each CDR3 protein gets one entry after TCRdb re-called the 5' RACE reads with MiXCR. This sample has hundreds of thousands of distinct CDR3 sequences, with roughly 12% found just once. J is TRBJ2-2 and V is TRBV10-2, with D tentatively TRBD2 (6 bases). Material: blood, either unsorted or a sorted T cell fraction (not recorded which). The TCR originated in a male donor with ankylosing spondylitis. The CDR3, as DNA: TGCGCCAGCAGTGAGGGGACTCGCTACACCGGGGAGCTGTTTTTT. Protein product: CASSEGTRYTGELFF.